This T cell receptor beta chain was recorded in a study of PD-1 blockade in classical Hodgkin lymphoma. The protocol was immunoSEQ multiplex PCR, while the TCRdb copy is restricted to in-frame clones and leaves out a portion. The sample has roughly 14,000 clones, 85% to 90% seen once; the top ten hold roughly 4.4%. All patients relapsed after autologous stem cell transplantation, and brentuximab vedotin exposure varied. Patients' outcomes at their best amounted to complete response, partial response or progressive disease. CDR3 length: 13 residues. The V gene lost 7 bases and the J gene lost 9 bases, with 16 bases spanning the gap. Germline CDR1 is LNHDA and CDR2 is SQIVND (reference sequence).

The material was peripheral blood mononuclear cells (PBMCs), obtained at baseline. This receptor was taken from a human donor with classical Hodgkin lymphoma. The chain has TRBV19 and TRBJ2-1; D perhaps matches TRBD1 (5 bases). The CDR3 loop is CASNHQGKIEQFF. CDR3 in DNA: TGTGCCAGTAACCATCAGGGCAAAATTGAGCAGTTCTTC.